The TCR beta chain described here comes from a study of beta chain features in type 1 diabetes. Overall study findings and caveats: TCRB CDR3s from Type 1 diabetes patients were moderately but significantly shorter in all four CD4+ subsets.

Investigators reverse transcribed all isolated RNA, so they sequenced expressed TCRB transcripts. TCRdb's copy holds only in-frame clones and misses some; the assay was immunoSEQ multiplex PCR. Of about 360,000 clones listed, 10% to 15% are singletons. This clone turned up a few times. Its antigen is currently unknown. Material for sequencing was naive CD4+ T cells from blood. This TCR was recovered from a man aged 18 to 30 in good health.

In DNA, the CDR3 is TGTGCCAGCAGTGATCTGCAGGGTCGAAATCAGCCCCAGCATTTT. As protein: CASSDLQGRNQPQHF. The J gene is TRBJ1-5, the V gene TRBV2; D may be TRBD1 (5 bases). V lost 3 bases and J lost 4, with 13 bases in between. This CDR3 region has 15 residues. Germline CDR1 reads SNHLY; CDR2 reads FYNNEI.